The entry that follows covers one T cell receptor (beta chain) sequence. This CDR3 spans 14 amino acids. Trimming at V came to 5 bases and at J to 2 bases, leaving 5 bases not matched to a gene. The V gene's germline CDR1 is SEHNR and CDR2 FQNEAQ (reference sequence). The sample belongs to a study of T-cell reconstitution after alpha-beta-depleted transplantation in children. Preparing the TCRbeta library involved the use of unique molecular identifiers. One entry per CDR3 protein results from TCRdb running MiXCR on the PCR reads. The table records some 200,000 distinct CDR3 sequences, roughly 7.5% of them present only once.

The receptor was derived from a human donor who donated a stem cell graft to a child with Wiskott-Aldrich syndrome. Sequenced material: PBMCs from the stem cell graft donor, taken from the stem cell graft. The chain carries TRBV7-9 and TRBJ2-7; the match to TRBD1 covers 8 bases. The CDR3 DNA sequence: TGTGCCAGCAGCCCGGGACAGGCTCCCTACGAGCAGTACTTC. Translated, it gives CASSPGQAPYEQYF.